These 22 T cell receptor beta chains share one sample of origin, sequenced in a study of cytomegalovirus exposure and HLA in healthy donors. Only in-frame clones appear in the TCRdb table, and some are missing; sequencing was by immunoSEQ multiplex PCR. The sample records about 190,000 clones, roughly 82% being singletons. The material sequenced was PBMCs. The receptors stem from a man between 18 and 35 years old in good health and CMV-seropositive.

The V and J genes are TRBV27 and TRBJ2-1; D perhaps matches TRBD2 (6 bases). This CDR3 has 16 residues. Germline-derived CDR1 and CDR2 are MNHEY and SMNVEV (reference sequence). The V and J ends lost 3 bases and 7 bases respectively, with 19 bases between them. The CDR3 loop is CASSFRSSTGGNEQFF. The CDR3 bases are TGTGCCAGCAGTTTTCGATCTAGCACTGGGGGGAATGAGCAGTTCTTC.

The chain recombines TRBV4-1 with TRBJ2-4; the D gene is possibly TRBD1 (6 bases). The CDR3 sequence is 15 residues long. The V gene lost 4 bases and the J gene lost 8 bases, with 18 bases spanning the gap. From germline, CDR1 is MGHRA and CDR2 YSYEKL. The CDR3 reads CASSPVRQGMDIQYF. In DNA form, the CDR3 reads TGCGCCAGCAGCCCTGTTAGGCAGGGGATGGACATTCAGTACTTC.

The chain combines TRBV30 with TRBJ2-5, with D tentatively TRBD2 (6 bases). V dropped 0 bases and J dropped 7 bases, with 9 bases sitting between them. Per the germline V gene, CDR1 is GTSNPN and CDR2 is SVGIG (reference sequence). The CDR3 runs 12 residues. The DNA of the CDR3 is TGTGCCTGGAGTGTGGGGGGAGGGACCCAGTACTTC. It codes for CAWSVGGGTQYF.

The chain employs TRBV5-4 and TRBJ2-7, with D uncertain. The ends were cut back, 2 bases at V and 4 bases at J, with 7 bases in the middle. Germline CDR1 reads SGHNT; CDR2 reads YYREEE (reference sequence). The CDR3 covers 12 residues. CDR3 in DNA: TGTGCCAGCAGCTTAGTCGGGTACGAGCAGTACTTC. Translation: CASSLVGYEQYF.

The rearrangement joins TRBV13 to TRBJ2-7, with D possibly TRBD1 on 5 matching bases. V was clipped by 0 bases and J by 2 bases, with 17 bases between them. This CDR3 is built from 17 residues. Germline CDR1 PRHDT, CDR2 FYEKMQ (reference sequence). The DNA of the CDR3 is TGTGCCAGCAGCTTAGGCCTCTCCCAGGGAATTCCCTACGAGCAGTACTTC. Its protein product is CASSLGLSQGIPYEQYF.

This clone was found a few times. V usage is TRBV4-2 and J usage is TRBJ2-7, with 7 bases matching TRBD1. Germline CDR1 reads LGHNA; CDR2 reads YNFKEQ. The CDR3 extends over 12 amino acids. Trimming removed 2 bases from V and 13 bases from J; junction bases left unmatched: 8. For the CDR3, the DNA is TGTGCCAGCAGCCAACGGGACAGCAGTCTATACTTC. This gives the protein CASSQRDSSLYF.

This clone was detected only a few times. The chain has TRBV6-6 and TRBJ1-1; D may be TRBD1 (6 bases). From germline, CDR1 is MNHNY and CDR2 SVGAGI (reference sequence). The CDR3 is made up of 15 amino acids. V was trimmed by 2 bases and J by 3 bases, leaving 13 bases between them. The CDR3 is CASSYRGREDTEAFF. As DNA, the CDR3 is TGTGCCAGCAGTTACAGGGGGAGGGAAGACACTGAAGCTTTCTTT.

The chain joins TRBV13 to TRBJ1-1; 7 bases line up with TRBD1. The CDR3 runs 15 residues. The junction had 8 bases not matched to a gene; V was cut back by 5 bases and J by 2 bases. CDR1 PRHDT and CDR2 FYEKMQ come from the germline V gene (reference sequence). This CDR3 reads CASSPQDRTNTEAFF. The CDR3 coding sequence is TGTGCCAGCAGCCCCCAGGACAGGACTAACACTGAAGCTTTCTTT.

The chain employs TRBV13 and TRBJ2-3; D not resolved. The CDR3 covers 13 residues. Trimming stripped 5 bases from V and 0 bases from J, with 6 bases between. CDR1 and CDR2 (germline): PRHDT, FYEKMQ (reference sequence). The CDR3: CASSPTSTDTQYF. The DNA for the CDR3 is TGTGCCAGCAGCCCTACTAGCACAGATACGCAGTATTTT.

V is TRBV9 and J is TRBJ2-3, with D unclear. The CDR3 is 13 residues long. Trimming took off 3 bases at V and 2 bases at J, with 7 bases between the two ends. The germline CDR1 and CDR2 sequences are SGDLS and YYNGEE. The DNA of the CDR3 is TGTGCCAGCAGCGCGGGTCTCACAGATACGCAGTATTTT. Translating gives CASSAGLTDTQYF.

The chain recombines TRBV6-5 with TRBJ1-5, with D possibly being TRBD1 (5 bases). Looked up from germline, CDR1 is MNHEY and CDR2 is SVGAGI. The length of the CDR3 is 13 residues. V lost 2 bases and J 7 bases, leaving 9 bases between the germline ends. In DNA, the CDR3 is TGTGCCAGCAGTTACGGGGGGAGGCAGCCCCAGCATTTT. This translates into CASSYGGRQPQHF.

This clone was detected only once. The CDR3 loop reads CASSLVRGASNTGELFF. CDR3 nucleotide sequence: TGTGCCAGCAGCTTAGTGCGCGGGGCCTCGAACACCGGGGAGCTGTTTTTT. V usage is TRBV7-2 and J usage is TRBJ2-2, with D perhaps matching TRBD2 (6 bases). Trimming took 1 base from V and 0 from J, leaving 12 bases between them. The germline V gene encodes CDR1 SGHTA and CDR2 FQGNSA. The CDR3 extends over 17 amino acids.

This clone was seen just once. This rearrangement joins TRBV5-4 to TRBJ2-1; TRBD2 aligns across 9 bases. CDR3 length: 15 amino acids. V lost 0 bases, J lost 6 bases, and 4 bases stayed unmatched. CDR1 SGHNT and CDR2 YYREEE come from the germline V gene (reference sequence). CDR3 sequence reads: CASSLGLAELNEQFF. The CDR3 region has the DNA TGTGCCAGCAGCTTGGGACTAGCGGAACTCAATGAGCAGTTCTTC.

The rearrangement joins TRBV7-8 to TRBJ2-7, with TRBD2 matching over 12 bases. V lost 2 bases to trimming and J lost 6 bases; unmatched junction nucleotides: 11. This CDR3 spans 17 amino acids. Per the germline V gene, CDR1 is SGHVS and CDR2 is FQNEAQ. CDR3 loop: CASSLPRLLAGGGEQYF. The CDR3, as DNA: TGTGCCAGCAGCTTACCTCGGTTACTAGCGGGAGGAGGCGAGCAGTACTTC.

CDR3 nucleotide sequence: TGTGCCAGCAGCTTTGGCCTGAACTACAATGAGCAGTTCTTC. This encodes CASSFGLNYNEQFF. V and J are TRBV7-9 and TRBJ2-1; D is uncertain. Trimming took off 3 bases at V and 3 bases at J, with 9 bases between the two ends. CDR3 length equals 14 residues. The germline V gene encodes CDR1 SEHNR and CDR2 FQNEAQ (reference sequence).

Here the CDR3 reads CATLRTGLSGANVLTF. CDR3 nucleotides: TGTGCCACCCTCCGGACAGGGCTCTCTGGGGCCAACGTCCTGACTTTC. The chain couples TRBV19 to TRBJ2-6, with 8 bases fitting TRBD1. Germline assignment: CDR1 LNHDA and CDR2 SQIVND (reference sequence). This CDR3 contains 16 residues. J gave up 0 bases and V 10 bases, and 8 bases lay outside the gene matches.

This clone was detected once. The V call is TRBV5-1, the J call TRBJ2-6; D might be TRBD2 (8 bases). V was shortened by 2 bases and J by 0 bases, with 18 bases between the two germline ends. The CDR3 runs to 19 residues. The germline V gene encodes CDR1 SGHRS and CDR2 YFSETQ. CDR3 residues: CASSLEGASGYSGANVLTF. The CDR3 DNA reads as TGCGCCAGCAGCTTAGAGGGGGCTAGCGGGTACTCTGGGGCCAACGTCCTGACTTTC.

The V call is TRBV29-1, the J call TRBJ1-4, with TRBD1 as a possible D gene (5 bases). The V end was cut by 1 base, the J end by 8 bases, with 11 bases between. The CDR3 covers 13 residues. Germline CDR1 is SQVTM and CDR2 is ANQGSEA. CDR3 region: CSVEVGGREKLFF. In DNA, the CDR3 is TGCAGCGTTGAAGTCGGGGGGAGGGAAAAACTGTTTTTT.

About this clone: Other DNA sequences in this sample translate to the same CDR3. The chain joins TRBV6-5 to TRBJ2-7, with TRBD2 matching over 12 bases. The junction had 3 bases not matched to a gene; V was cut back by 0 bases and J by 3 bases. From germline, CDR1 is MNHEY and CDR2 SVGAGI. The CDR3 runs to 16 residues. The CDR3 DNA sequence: TGTGCCAGCAGTTACTCCCGACTAGCGGGGGACTACGAGCAGTACTTC. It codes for CASSYSRLAGDYEQYF.

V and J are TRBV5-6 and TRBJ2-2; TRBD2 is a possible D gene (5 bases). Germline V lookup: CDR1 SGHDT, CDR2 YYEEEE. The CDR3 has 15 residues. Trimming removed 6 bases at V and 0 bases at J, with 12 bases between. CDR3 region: CASINRRANTGELFF. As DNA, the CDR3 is TGTGCCAGCATCAATCGGCGGGCGAACACCGGGGAGCTGTTTTTT.

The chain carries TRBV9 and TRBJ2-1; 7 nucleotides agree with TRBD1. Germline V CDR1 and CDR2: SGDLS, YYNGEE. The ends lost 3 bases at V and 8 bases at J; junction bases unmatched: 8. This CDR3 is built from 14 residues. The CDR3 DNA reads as TGTGCCAGCAGCGGATCGGGACAGTATGATGAGCAGTTCTTC. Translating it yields CASSGSGQYDEQFF.

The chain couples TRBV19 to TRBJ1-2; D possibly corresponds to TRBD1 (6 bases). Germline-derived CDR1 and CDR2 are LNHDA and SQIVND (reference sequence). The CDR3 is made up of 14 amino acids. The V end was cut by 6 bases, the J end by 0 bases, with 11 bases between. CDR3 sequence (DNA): TGTGCCAGTAGGGTGGACAGAGCTAACTATGGCTACACCTTC. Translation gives CASRVDRANYGYTF.